The rows below give T cell receptor beta chains drawn from one sample of a study of blood T cell repertoires in COVID-19. The table came from immunoSEQ multiplex PCR; TCRdb's copy has only in-frame clones and leaves some out. The sample yields roughly 100,000 clones, about 80% seen once. The specimen sequenced was peripheral blood. These receptors all stem from a woman in her sixties or seventies with acute or convalescent COVID-19. Both conserved end residues are trimmed from each CDR3.

V gene	CDR3 length	J gene	CDR3 protein
TRBV10-3	12	TRBJ1-1	AISDGEGNTEAF
TRBV28	12	TRBJ2-3	ASSFSTSTDTQY
TRBV29-1	14	TRBJ1-2	SVVGTGRGANYGYT
TRBV19	13	TRBJ1-1	ASSTDRVLGTEAF
TRBV7-9	14	TRBJ1-2	ASSHPTRRGFDGYT
TRBV25-1	15	TRBJ1-6	ASRAKTGAGFNSPLH
TRBV18	13	TRBJ1-4	ASSPEPWSNEKLF
TRBV20-1	9	TRBJ1-1	SVTGNTEAF
TRBV11-2	14	TRBJ2-2	ASRSNFRGETGELF
TRBV5-1	11	TRBJ2-3	ASSLGAGDTQY
TRBV5-8	14	TRBJ1-5	ASSLETGGAEQPQH
TRBV6-5	14	TRBJ2-7	ASSWTRDRVIDEQY